This T cell receptor beta chain was found in a study of T cells in Graves' hyperthyroidism and ophthalmopathy. Amplified TCR beta CDR3 regions came from RNA transcripts. The HTBI primer set drove a first-round RT-PCR of the TCR CDR3. One entry per CDR3 protein results from TCRdb running MiXCR on the multiplex PCR reads. The sample lists roughly 100,000 distinct CDR3 sequences; 40% to 50% were seen once. Isolation of PBMCs was performed on about 10 ml fresh peripheral blood. This CDR3 has 15 amino acids. V trimming: 6 bases; J trimming: 2 bases; junction bases outside the gene matches: 5. CDR1 is SGHVS and CDR2 is FQNEAQ in the germline V gene.

This sequence was found in a man aged 35 to 55 with Graves' hyperthyroidism. Material: blood. The J gene is TRBJ2-1, the V gene TRBV7-8; 9 bases are a match to TRBD2. The CDR3 region is CASRPSGTTYNEQFF. CDR3 coding DNA: TGTGCCAGCAGACCTAGCGGGACAACCTACAATGAGCAGTTCTTC.